Each of the 30 T cell receptor beta chains below was sequenced from the same sample in a study of cytomegalovirus exposure and HLA in healthy donors. Here immunoSEQ multiplex PCR was the method, and the copy in TCRdb shows in-frame clones only, minus some. The sample lists 100,000 to 130,000 clones, approximately 94% seen once, with 0.67% in the top ten. The sequenced sample was PBMCs. The origin of the receptors is a woman younger than 30 in good health and CMV-seronegative.

This clone has only one observation. This chain uses TRBV11-2 with TRBJ2-1; maybe TRBD2 (6 bases). The germline V gene has CDR1 SGHAT and CDR2 FQNNGV. This CDR3 contains 18 residues. V dropped 5 bases and J dropped 0 bases, with 20 bases sitting between them. CDR3 amino acids: CASSLWGIGGSSYNEQFF. As DNA, the CDR3 is TGTGCCAGCAGCCTCTGGGGGATCGGGGGTAGCTCCTACAATGAGCAGTTCTTC.

The J gene is TRBJ2-1, the V gene TRBV7-3, with D perhaps TRBD2 (5 bases). The CDR3 loop spans 14 amino acids. Germline V lookup: CDR1 SGHTA, CDR2 FQGTGA. V was trimmed by 5 bases and J by 8 bases, leaving 16 bases between them. The CDR3, as DNA: TGTGCCAGCAGCAGCGGCGTTTCGGCCGATGAGCAGTTCTTC. The encoded protein is CASSSGVSADEQFF.

The V call is TRBV7-9, the J call TRBJ1-2; D unclear. Trimming removed 4 bases at V and 6 bases at J, with 12 bases between. There are 13 residues in the CDR3. Germline V lookup: CDR1 SEHNR, CDR2 FQNEAQ (reference sequence). The chain's CDR3 is CASSSQASNGYTF. The DNA for the CDR3 is TGTGCCAGCAGCTCCCAGGCTTCCAATGGCTACACCTTC.

The chain recombines TRBV30 with TRBJ2-5, with 9 bases lining up with TRBD1. This CDR3 has 14 residues. V gave up 2 bases and J gave up 4 bases; unmatched junction bases: 5. Per germline, CDR1 GTSNPN and CDR2 SVGIG (reference sequence). CDR3: CAWSWGQGVETQYF. For the CDR3, the DNA is TGTGCCTGGAGTTGGGGACAGGGAGTAGAGACCCAGTACTTC.

V usage is TRBV7-2 and J usage is TRBJ1-3; D unclear. Trimming stripped 5 bases from V and 3 bases from J, with 8 bases between. The germline CDR1 and CDR2 sequences are SGHTA and FQGNSA. The CDR3 consists of 13 residues. The CDR3 sequence is CASSVSGGNTIYF. The CDR3, as DNA: TGTGCCAGCAGCGTGAGCGGTGGAAACACCATATATTTT. Variable domain in full (rest from reference TRBV7-2 and TRBJ1-3): GAGVSQSPSNKVTEKGKDVELRCDPISGHTALYWYRQSLGQGLEFLIYFQGNSAPDKSGLPSDRFSAERTGGSVSTLTIQRTQQEDSAVYLCASSVSGGNTIYFGEGSWLTVV.

V usage is TRBV5-1 and J usage is TRBJ1-2, with TRBD1 as a possible D gene (6 bases). CDR1 and CDR2 from the germline V gene are SGHRS and YFSETQ. With 2 bases removed from V and 4 bases from J, the gap between germline ends came to 15 bases. The CDR3 contains 15 residues. The CDR3 bases are TGCGCCAGCAGCTTAACAGGGATGGGCCTCTATGGCTACACCTTC. This codes for CASSLTGMGLYGYTF.

This rearrangement joins TRBV5-6 to TRBJ2-2; 9 bases map to TRBD1. After removal of 1 base from V and 4 bases from J, the junction contained 2 bases not matched to a gene. The germline V gene encodes CDR1 SGHDT and CDR2 YYEEEE. The CDR3 spans 15 residues. This chain's CDR3 is CASSLPGQGTGELFF. DNA of the CDR3: TGTGCCAGCAGCTTGCCGGGACAGGGCACCGGGGAGCTGTTTTTT.

The gene calls are TRBV7-2 and TRBJ1-1; TRBD1 matches 9 bases. CDR1 is SGHTA, CDR2 FQGNSA, per germline. This CDR3 comprises 14 residues. After removal of 0 bases from V and 8 bases from J, the junction contained 4 bases not matched to a gene. The CDR3 DNA follows: TGTGCCAGCAGCTTAGCCGGGACAGGGACCGAAGCTTTCTTT. This translates into CASSLAGTGTEAFF. Full variable domain (outside the CDR3, taken from reference TRBV7-2 and TRBJ1-1): GAGVSQSPSNKVTEKGKDVELRCDPISGHTALYWYRQSLGQGLEFLIYFQGNSAPDKSGLPSDRFSAERTGGSVSTLTIQRTQQEDSAVYLCASSLAGTGTEAFFGQGTRLTVV.

The chain recombines TRBV7-2 with TRBJ2-7; 10 bases line up with TRBD1. CDR3 size: 17 residues. In germline, CDR1 is SGHTA, CDR2 FQGNSA. The V and J ends lost 2 bases and 5 bases, in that order; junction bases with no gene match: 12. CDR3 in DNA: TGTGCCAGCAGCTTACTTCATCCGGGACAGGGGATCGACGAGCAGTACTTC. This translates into CASSLLHPGQGIDEQYF.

The chain combines TRBV2 with TRBJ2-6; D gene unclear. V was shortened by 3 bases and J by 1 base, with 10 bases between the two germline ends. In germline, CDR1 is SNHLY, CDR2 FYNNEI. The CDR3 has 16 residues. The CDR3 sequence is CASSDRRLSGANVLTF. The CDR3, as DNA: TGTGCCAGCAGTGACCGGCGGCTATCTGGGGCCAACGTCCTGACTTTC.

This chain links TRBV29-1 with TRBJ1-1; possible D gene TRBD1, 6 bases. Trimming cost V 5 bases and J 1 base, with 14 bases left between them. The CDR3 has 14 amino acids. Germline V gene data show CDR1 as SQVTM and CDR2 as ANQGSEA. The CDR3 DNA reads as TGCAGCGTTTCTCCTACAGGGAAGAACACTGAAGCTTTCTTT. Translated: CSVSPTGKNTEAFF.

The gene calls are TRBV18 and TRBJ2-5; weak D call: TRBD2 (6 bases). Trimming pared 4 bases from V and 5 bases from J, leaving 23 bases between. This CDR3 has 17 residues. Germline V gene sequence: CDR1 KGHSH, CDR2 LQKENI. The CDR3 DNA is TGTGCCAGCTCACTGGGATTCCGGGACTCTCCCGGGGAGACCCAGTACTTC. Protein product: CASSLGFRDSPGETQYF.

The chain has TRBV29-1 and TRBJ2-3; TRBD2 matches 13 bases. V trimming: 3 bases; J trimming: 7 bases; junction bases outside the gene matches: 7. Germline CDR1 reads SQVTM; CDR2 reads ANQGSEA. This CDR3 has 15 residues. CDR3 protein: CSVEPTSGGPNTQYF. The CDR3 DNA is TGCAGCGTTGAGCCGACTAGCGGGGGGCCAAATACGCAGTATTTT.

The chain has TRBV7-3 and TRBJ2-1, with D perhaps TRBD2 (5 bases). The CDR3 contains 16 residues. Germline lookup yields CDR1 SGHTA and CDR2 FQGTGA. V gave up 2 bases and J gave up 0 bases, with 11 bases separating them. This chain's CDR3 is CASSLPGKSSYNEQFF. The CDR3 DNA reads TGTGCCAGCAGCTTACCGGGGAAAAGCTCCTACAATGAGCAGTTCTTC.

The chain links TRBV6-6 to TRBJ2-1; D gene ambiguous. V lost 0 bases and J lost 2, with 11 bases in between. The CDR3 spans 16 residues. Germline V lookup: CDR1 MNHNY, CDR2 SVGAGI (reference sequence). The CDR3 region is CASSYSLRSPYNEQFF. The CDR3 DNA sequence: TGTGCCAGCAGTTACTCGTTGCGGTCCCCCTACAATGAGCAGTTCTTC.

The chain joins TRBV25-1 to TRBJ1-4; D may be TRBD1 (5 bases). There are 14 residues in the CDR3. Between the trimmed V and J ends, which lost 7 bases and 5 bases, there was a span of 14 bases. Germline assignment: CDR1 MGHDK and CDR2 SYGVNS. CDR3 coding DNA: TGTGCCAGCAAAAACCAGGGTGTGAATGAAAAACTGTTTTTT. Protein: CASKNQGVNEKLFF.

This clone was counted a single time. The chain employs TRBV9 and TRBJ2-3; D not certain. Germline CDR1 is SGDLS and CDR2 is YYNGEE. CDR3 length: 14 residues. Deletions cut 2 bases from V and 6 bases from J, with 13 bases between. DNA for the CDR3: TGTGCCAGCAGCGTCGACCTAGTGAGTGATACGCAGTATTTT. This gives the protein CASSVDLVSDTQYF.

The chain couples TRBV7-6 to TRBJ2-7; D remains unclear. Germline CDR1 reads SGHVS; CDR2 reads FNYEAQ. The V end was cut by 1 base, the J end by 2 bases, with 18 bases between. The CDR3 has 17 amino acids. CDR3 sequence: CASSLVWAPSQTYEQYF. The CDR3 DNA reads as TGTGCCAGCAGCTTAGTCTGGGCACCAAGCCAGACCTACGAGCAGTACTTC. Full variable domain (missing parts from reference TRBV7-6 and TRBJ2-7): GAGVSQSPRYKVTKRGQDVALRCDPISGHVSLYWYRQALGQGPEFLTYFNYEAQQDKSGLPNDRFSAERPEGSISTLTIQRTEQRDSAMYRCASSLVWAPSQTYEQYFGPGTRLTVT.

The V call is TRBV9, the J call TRBJ2-3, with D tentatively TRBD2 (5 bases). V dropped 3 bases and J dropped 2 bases, with 19 bases sitting between them. The CDR3 is 17 amino acids. Germline V gene lookup returns CDR1 SGDLS and CDR2 YYNGEE. The CDR3: CASSALKEDAFTDTQYF. The CDR3 DNA reads as TGTGCCAGCAGCGCCCTAAAGGAGGACGCCTTCACAGATACGCAGTATTTT.

This chain links TRBV6-6 with TRBJ2-2, with D tentatively TRBD2 (7 bases). Germline V gene data show CDR1 as MNHNY and CDR2 as SVGAGI (reference sequence). V lost 8 bases and J lost 5, with 18 bases in between. This CDR3 is 15 amino acids long. The DNA of the CDR3 is TGTGCCAGCCGGGGGGCAAACGAAGGGACCGGGGAGCTGTTTTTT. It specifies CASRGANEGTGELFF.

The rearrangement joins TRBV2 to TRBJ2-5, with D possibly TRBD2 on 6 matching bases. Germline V lookup: CDR1 SNHLY, CDR2 FYNNEI. This CDR3 has 14 residues. Trimming removed 6 bases from V and 6 bases from J, with 17 bases in between. In DNA, the CDR3 is TGTGCCAGCAGGACACAGGAGGGCGCAAAGACCCAGTACTTC. Encoded protein: CASRTQEGAKTQYF. The whole variable domain, filled in from reference TRBV2 and TRBJ2-5, reads EPEVTQTPSHQVTQMGQEVILRCVPISNHLYFYWYRQILGQKVEFLVSFYNNEISEKSEIFDDQFSVERPDGSNFTLKIRSTKLEDSAMYFCASRTQEGAKTQYFGPGTRLLVL.

This clone was recorded once. The junction does not match germline at one end; this may be a read error. The chain joins TRBV13 to TRBJ2-3; 7 bases line up with TRBD1. This CDR3 spans 14 amino acids. The germline V gene has CDR1 PRHDT and CDR2 FYEKMQ (reference sequence). CDR3 DNA: TGTGCCAGCAGCTCAAACAGGGGATCAGAAACGCAGTATTTT. Translation: CASSSNRGSETQYF.

The chain carries TRBV6-5 and TRBJ2-1, with D possibly TRBD1 on 6 matching bases. Germline V gene lookup returns CDR1 MNHEY and CDR2 SVGAGI. Trimming stripped 11 bases from V and 4 bases from J, with 21 bases between. The CDR3 covers 15 residues. This chain's CDR3 is CAASSGATNYNEQFF. The CDR3 DNA follows: TGTGCCGCATCTTCAGGGGCAACAAATTACAATGAGCAGTTCTTC.

The chain uses TRBV6-1 and TRBJ2-5; 8 bases are shared with TRBD2. CDR3 size: 13 residues. In germline, CDR1 is MNHNS, CDR2 SASEGT. V gave up 11 bases and J gave up 1 base; unmatched junction bases: 6. CDR3 coding DNA: TGTGCCGTCTCGGGGGGGGGCCAAGAGACCCAGTACTTC. This encodes CAVSGGGQETQYF.

The rearrangement uses TRBV10-3 and TRBJ1-2, with 9 bases aligning to TRBD1. The V gene's germline CDR1 is ENHRY and CDR2 SYGVKD. The V and J ends lost 11 bases and 2 bases, in that order; junction bases with no gene match: 6. This CDR3 has 13 residues. CDR3 nucleotides: TGTGCCTTAGGGACAGGGCTGAACTATGGCTACACCTTC. Protein: CALGTGLNYGYTF.

This chain joins TRBV5-8 and TRBJ1-4; D uncertain. V lost 0 bases, J lost 6 bases, and 15 bases lay in between. Per the germline V gene, CDR1 is SGHTS and CDR2 is YDEGEE. CDR3 size: 16 residues. CDR3 DNA sequence: TGTGCCAGCAGCTTGGGTGCCCGCTATTTGGATGAAAAACTGTTTTTT. Amino acid sequence: CASSLGARYLDEKLFF.

The chain links TRBV10-3 to TRBJ1-2; D ambiguous. The CDR3 runs 14 residues. Deletions cut 0 bases from V and 2 bases from J, with 7 bases between. Per the germline V gene, CDR1 is ENHRY and CDR2 is SYGVKD. CDR3 amino acids: CAISESTSNYGYTF. CDR3 bases: TGTGCCATCAGTGAGTCGACATCCAACTATGGCTACACCTTC.

The J gene is TRBJ1-1, the V gene TRBV25-1; a possible D gene is TRBD1 (6 bases). The V gene lost 8 bases and the J gene lost 6 bases, with 22 bases spanning the gap. The CDR3 totals 15 residues. From germline, CDR1 is MGHDK and CDR2 SYGVNS. As DNA, the CDR3 is TGTGCCAGCTGCGACGGGGGGGGGAAGGGGGCTGAAGCTTTCTTT. It codes for CASCDGGGKGAEAFF.

The gene calls are TRBV2 and TRBJ1-6; 8 nucleotides align to TRBD1. CDR1 is SNHLY, CDR2 FYNNEI, per germline. Trimming at V came to 7 bases and at J to 6 bases, leaving 8 bases not matched to a gene. The CDR3 runs 15 residues. The CDR3 loop reads CASKDQGAINSPLHF. The CDR3 DNA follows: TGTGCCAGCAAGGATCAGGGGGCGATTAATTCACCCCTCCACTTT.

The chain carries TRBV19 and TRBJ2-7; 9 bases agree with TRBD1. This CDR3 region has 13 residues. CDR1 is LNHDA, CDR2 SQIVND, per germline (reference sequence). The J segment lost 6 bases and the V segment lost 8 bases, leaving 8 bases of the junction unmatched. The CDR3 sequence is CASEDRGDSEQYF. In DNA, the CDR3 is TGTGCCAGTGAGGACAGGGGAGATAGCGAGCAGTACTTC.